This TCR beta chain came from a study of graft-versus-host responses after intestinal transplantation. Study background: Recipients uniformly received anti-thymocyte globulin induction, followed by tacrolimus and steroids for approximately 3 years.

The data were produced by immunoSEQ multiplex PCR, yet TCRdb's version contains in-frame clones alone and is incomplete. This table has 100,000 to 110,000 clones, roughly nine tenths appearing once. Regarding this clone: Antigen specificity is unknown.

The CDR3 totals 14 residues. Trimming left V 3 bases short and J 0 bases short, with 6 bases between. Germline CDR1 reads SEHNR; CDR2 reads FQNEAQ (reference sequence). Sequencing was performed on unstimulated CD4+ T cells sorted from spleen or lymph node cells, taken before transplant. V gene TRBV7-9 combines with J gene TRBJ1-3; the D is unclear. The TCR originated in a human donor who was the organ donor for an intestinal transplant. The CDR3 here is CASSFAGSGNTIYF. Here the CDR3 DNA reads TGTGCCAGCAGCTTCGCCGGCTCTGGAAACACCATATATTTT.